This T cell receptor (beta chain) emerged from a study of cytomegalovirus exposure and HLA in healthy donors (dated by TCRdb to the late 2010s). Some background on the complete study: In an earlier analysis of some 610 of the donors, 276 Gb of sequence data and 95 million to 130 million unique TCR beta sequences from 150 million to 200 million T cells were reported. An early release that covered around 590 HLA-typed donors contained around 300 gigabases of sequencing data and around 80 million unique TCR sequences. Of the approximately 400 genotyped donors, 75% to 85% were placed in the genetic ancestry cluster associated with self-reported Caucasian donors. The study aimed to test whether signatures of past pathogen exposure could be identified by cataloging public T cell receptors. The study profiled the T cell repertoires of around 700 subjects by immunosequencing and related them to cytomegalovirus serostatus. Besides the first cohort of roughly 660 subjects, a separate validation cohort made up of about 120 different subjects was used. The study combined high-throughput TCR immunosequencing, statistical association of individual TCRs with disease status, and machine learning to predict cytomegalovirus infection status. To study patterns of TCR occurrence, a later analysis re-analyzed previously published TCR beta repertoires from around 660 donors and added high-resolution HLA genotyping. In the later analysis, no new phenotypic data were used to find candidate immune exposures; instead, reliance was placed on TCR beta sequences and their occurrence across donors. In an earlier analysis of about 590 of the donors, high-throughput TCR beta sequencing was used to judge whether each TCR beta V gene segment behaved as functional or pseudogenic. Donor age, sex, ethnicity and CMV serostatus were compiled together with the repertoire data. In a later genetic analysis, genome-wide SNP genotypes for about three fifths of the roughly 670 donors were used, and that subset was treated as a discovery cohort. All discovery cohort repertoires had been generated using a single sequencing platform. HLA typing covered class I and class II loci at four-digit resolution. The number of donors typed differed by locus, with about 629-640 for A, B, C, DRB1 and DQB1, 522 for DQA1, 600 to 610 for DPA1, and under 490 for DPB1. Roughly 5 DR-DQ haplotypes were handled as single units for association and clustering, since linkage in the cohort was strong. Among a few hundred genotyped donors of the cohort, an average of around 240,000 unique TCR beta nucleotide sequences were sequenced per donor, roughly a sixth of them non-productive.

The cohort comprised more than 550 healthy bone marrow donors. At the time of sampling, every cohort member was nominally healthy, though immune exposures that went unrecorded were likely present. The donor was CMV seropositive and belonged to the group of over 250 seropositive cohort members. A peripheral blood sample was provided by each donor, and peripheral blood mononuclear cells were used for TCR beta sequencing. The Qiagen DNeasy Blood Extraction Kit was used to extract genomic DNA from the blood cell samples. The germline V gene encodes CDR1 LGHNA and CDR2 YNFKEQ. Reading from cysteine to phenylalanine, the CDR3 counts 15 amino acids. Just the 45-base CDR3 DNA is kept, in frame starting at base 1. Unmatched junction bases come to 1, with V trimmed by 1 base and J by 1 base. The receptor library was made with the immunoSEQ multiplex PCR assay. The multiplex PCR relied on a mix of 60 forward primers for TCR Vbeta segments and 13 reverse primers for TCR Jbeta segments. The CDR3 region of rearranged TCR beta genes was amplified from genomic DNA with a multiplex PCR assay. Amplified TCR beta libraries were sequenced as 87-base-pair reads on the Illumina HiSeq System. From the authors' description of their analysis: In a later analysis, tens of millions of unique TCR beta chains were counted across the roughly 670 repertoires, and roughly 9.9 million of these chains were shared by at least two donors. A nearest-neighbor algorithm error-corrected the raw reads and collapsed the reads into unique sequences, merging closely related sequences to remove PCR and sequencing errors. To assign V, D and J gene segments, CDR3 sequences were aligned to IMGT reference sequences. Each retained sequence needed at least a six-nucleotide match to both a V gene segment and a J gene segment. Rearrangements were called productive when the CDR3 lacked stop codons and stayed in frame with V and J; all others were non-productive. CDR3 was defined according to IMGT convention as the region running from the second conserved V-encoded cysteine to the conserved J-encoded phenylalanine. The earlier analysis of some 550 of the donors excluded any sequence lacking an unambiguous match to a single V gene segment. In an earlier analysis of about 590 of the donors, a V segment was called functional when productive rearrangements were above 56.7%, and segregating when the standard deviation between donors exceeded 5%. A statistical classification framework was developed to diagnose cytomegalovirus status using the catalog of TCR beta chain sequences. V and J gene assignment, in a later analysis, came from comparing TCR nucleotide sequences with IMGT/GENE-DB human TR gene sequences. In a later analysis, CDR3 sequences and most-parsimonious VDJ recombination scenarios were assigned using the TCRdist pipeline. In a later analysis, every TCR beta chain was defined by the combination of its CDR3 amino acid sequence and its V-gene family, and reads without a unique V-gene family were dropped. A later analysis removed 600 or so highly shared, low-generation-probability nucleotide sequences to deal with suspected cross-contamination and a sequencing artifact. A later analysis calculated a clonal expansion index for each public chain from normalized within-repertoire ranks of inferred template counts. In a later analysis, generation probabilities were computed using a VDJ recombination model fitted to out-of-frame rearrangements, and the results were checked against IGoR. A later analysis scored TCR-TCR, TCR-HLA and TCR-CMV co-occurrence with hypergeometric tests, applying a repertoire-size bias correction to TCR pairs. To estimate false discovery rates, a later analysis permuted the HLA or CMV assignments 20 times. A later analysis grouped co-occurring TCRs with DBSCAN, adding TCRdist sequence similarity when clustering within HLA-allele-positive subsets. Repertoires with fewer than 30,000 or more than 120,000 public chains, plus five repertoires with anomalous nucleotide sharing, were excluded from co-occurrence clustering. In TCRdb, the immuneACCESS table is reduced to in-frame sequences with V and J assigned. These tables do not hold every clone; where another copy was compared, an unresolved V gene accounts for under half, and the others remain unexplained. V, J and clone size are those of that table, while D and trimming were read from the DNA. This sample's table contains around 44,000 clones. The ten largest clones capture roughly 6.1% of the sample.

The research as a whole found: HLA typing was unavailable for some donors at each locus, so association tests used only the typed subset. Across donors, most TCR sequences were observed very rarely, whereas some public TCRs were present in many individuals. In a later analysis, TCR association rates were found to vary across HLA loci, with the most associated TCRs seen for DRB1 alleles and the fewest for HLA-C alleles. At a false discovery rate of 0.05, a later analysis linked under 20,000 TCR beta sequences to specific HLA alleles. In both the original and validation cohorts, the classifier was reported to diagnose cytomegalovirus status with high specificity and sensitivity. A later analysis found that most CMV-associated TCR beta chains appeared HLA-restricted, with HLA associations seemingly driven largely by CMV exposure. Compared with equally common non-associated chains, HLA-associated TCR beta chains in a later analysis were more clonally expanded and had lower generation probabilities. Correlated functional status among segregating V segments might be attributable to linkage disequilibrium, but an unknown experimental factor could not be ruled out. In the study, 150 to 200 TCR beta chains were listed as associated with cytomegalovirus. The cohort was sequenced for TCR beta chains only, and without alpha or paired-chain data the features that could be detected were limited. In a later genetic analysis, a missense DCLRE1C variant was associated with V-gene and J-gene trimming of TCR beta chains, and the association was replicated in an independent cohort. The authors suggested that the approach could potentially be extended to other disease states and immunological phenotypes. Some IMGT-functional V segments, including TRBV6-2 and TRBV6-3, could not be told apart with the 87-base-pair reads, so those segments were excluded. A later analysis reported that several top co-occurrence clusters appeared linked to parvovirus B19, influenza, CMV and Epstein-Barr virus. A group of highly shared sequence variants was considered likely to be a technical artifact of the sequencing pipeline. In vitro tests confirmed that a few of the cytomegalovirus-associated TCR beta chains recognize cytomegalovirus antigens. Assigning TCR associations to individual alleles was difficult when HLA alleles, especially DR and DQ, strongly co-occurred. Roughly uniform sequencing depth across donors was assumed in presence/absence analyses, although this assumption may not hold. A further reported finding was that TCR beta sequences accurately predicted the HLA-A and HLA-B alleles for most subjects in the first cohort. The earlier analysis of some 540 of the donors excluded about 16 rarely observed V segments, including chromosome 9 orphons, because counts were too low. For the cohort, immune exposure information was limited to CMV serostatus. In a later genetic analysis, fewer N-insertions in productive TCRs were reported among donors in an Asian-associated ancestry cluster than the approximately 670-donor mean. An earlier analysis of around 540 of the donors showed that most TCR beta V segments appeared in productive rearrangements either about 87% or about 30% of the time, which broadly matched IMGT annotations.

A word on this clone: Its binding antigen is unknown.

This TCR was sampled from a male donor in good health and CMV-seropositive. The chain couples TRBV4-2 to TRBJ2-1; the central 7 bases match TRBD1. The sequenced sample consisted of PBMCs. The CDR3 here reads CASSQGGQSYNEQFF. The nucleotides are TGTGCCAGCAGCCAAGGGGGACAGTCCTACAATGAGCAGTTCTTC.